One T cell receptor (beta chain) is described in this entry. The antigen is not known. Genomic DNA per cell subset filled all wells of several immunoSEQ plates. This table comes from immunoSEQ multiplex PCR, and its TCRdb copy is limited to in-frame clones, with some not included. The data contain 1.4 million or so clones, about 98.5% of them seen just once; the ten biggest clones take up approximately 0.4%. Between the trimmed V and J ends, which lost 5 bases and 1 base, there was a span of 3 bases. Germline loops: CDR1 SNHLY, CDR2 FYNNEI. This CDR3 comprises 12 residues. This sample was included in a study of shared clonotypes between healthy human individuals. Study-level findings and limits: Clonotypes shared by all four donors outscored non-shared clonotypes in generation probability. Of the naive CD4 clonotypes, around 4.9% were shared across a few donors. Deeper or shallower sequencing was expected to change how clonotypes are shared among donors.

Sequencing was carried out using naive CD4+ T cells sorted from blood. The subset: CD45RA+ positively selected. The chain joins TRBV2 to TRBJ1-5; no reliable D call. This TCR was sampled from a man in his thirties or forties in good health. The CDR3 sequence: CASSLSNQPQHF. In nucleotides, the CDR3 is TGTGCCAGCAGTCTGAGCAATCAGCCCCAGCATTTT.